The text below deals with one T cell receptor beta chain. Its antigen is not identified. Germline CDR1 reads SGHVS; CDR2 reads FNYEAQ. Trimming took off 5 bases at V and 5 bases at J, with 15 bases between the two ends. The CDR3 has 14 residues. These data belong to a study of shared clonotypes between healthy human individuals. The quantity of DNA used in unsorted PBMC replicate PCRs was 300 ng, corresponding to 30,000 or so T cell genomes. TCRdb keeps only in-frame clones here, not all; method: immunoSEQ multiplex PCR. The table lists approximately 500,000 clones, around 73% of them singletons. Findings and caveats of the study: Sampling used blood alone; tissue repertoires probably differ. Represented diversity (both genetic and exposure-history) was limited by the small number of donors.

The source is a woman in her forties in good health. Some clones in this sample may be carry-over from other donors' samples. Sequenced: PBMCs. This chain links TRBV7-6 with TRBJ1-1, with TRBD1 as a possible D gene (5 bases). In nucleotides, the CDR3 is TGTGCCAGCAGCAACGGGGGTAGGTGGACTGAAGCTTTCTTT. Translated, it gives CASSNGGRWTEAFF.